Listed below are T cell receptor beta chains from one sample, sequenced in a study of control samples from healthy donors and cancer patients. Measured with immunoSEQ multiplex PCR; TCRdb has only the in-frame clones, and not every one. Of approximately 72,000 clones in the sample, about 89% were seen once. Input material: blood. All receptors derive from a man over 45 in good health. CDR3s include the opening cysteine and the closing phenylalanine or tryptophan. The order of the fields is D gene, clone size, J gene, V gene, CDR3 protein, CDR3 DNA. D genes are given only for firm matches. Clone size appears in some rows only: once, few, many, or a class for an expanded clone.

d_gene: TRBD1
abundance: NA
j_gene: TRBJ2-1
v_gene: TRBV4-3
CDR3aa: CASSTRRDRVVNEQFF
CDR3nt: TGCGCCAGCAGCACTCGCCGGGACAGGGTGGTAAATGAGCAGTTCTTC

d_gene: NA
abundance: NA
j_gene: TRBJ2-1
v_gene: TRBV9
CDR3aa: CASSVGGDGREQFF
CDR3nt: TGTGCCAGCAGCGTAGGGGGCGACGGTAGAGAGCAGTTCTTC

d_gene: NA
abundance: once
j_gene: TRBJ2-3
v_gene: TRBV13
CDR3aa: CASSLRGAADTQYF
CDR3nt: TGTGCCAGCAGCTTAAGAGGGGCCGCAGATACGCAGTATTTT

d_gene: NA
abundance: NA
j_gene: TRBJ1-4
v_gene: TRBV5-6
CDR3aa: CASSQRNRITNEKLFF
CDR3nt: TGTGCCAGCAGCCAACGTAACAGGATAACTAATGAAAAACTGTTTTTT

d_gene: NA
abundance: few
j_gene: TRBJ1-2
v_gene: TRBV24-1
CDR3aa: CATSAQGNGYTF
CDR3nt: TGTGCCACCAGTGCCCAGGGGAATGGCTACACCTTC

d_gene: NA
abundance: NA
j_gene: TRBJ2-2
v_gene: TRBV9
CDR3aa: CASSIGLNTGELFF
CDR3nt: TGTGCCAGCAGCATAGGGCTTAACACCGGGGAGCTGTTTTTT

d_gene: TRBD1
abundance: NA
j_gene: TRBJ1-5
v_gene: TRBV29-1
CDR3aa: CSVQGTGGSGSNQPQHF
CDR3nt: TGCAGCGTCCAGGGGACAGGGGGCTCGGGGAGCAATCAGCCCCAGCATTTT

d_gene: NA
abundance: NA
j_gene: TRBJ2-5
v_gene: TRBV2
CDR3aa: CASSLETQYF
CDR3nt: TGTGCCAGCAGTTTGGAGACCCAGTACTTC

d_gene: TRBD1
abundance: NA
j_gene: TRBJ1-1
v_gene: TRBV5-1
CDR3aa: CASSLGQGRNTEAFF
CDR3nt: TGCGCCAGCAGCTTAGGACAGGGAAGGAACACTGAAGCTTTCTTT

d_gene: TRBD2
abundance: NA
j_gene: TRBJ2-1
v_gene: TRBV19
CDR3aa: CASRPGLAVNEQFF
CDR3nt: TGTGCCAGTAGACCGGGACTAGCTGTCAATGAGCAGTTCTTC

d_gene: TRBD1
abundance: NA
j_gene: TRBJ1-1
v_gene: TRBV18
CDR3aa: CASSRQGGTEAFF
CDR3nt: TGTGCCAGCTCTCGACAGGGGGGCACTGAAGCTTTCTTT

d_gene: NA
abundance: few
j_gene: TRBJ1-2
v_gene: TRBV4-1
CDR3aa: CASSQVRRGYGYTF
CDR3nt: TGCGCCAGCAGCCAAGTACGAAGGGGATATGGCTACACCTTC

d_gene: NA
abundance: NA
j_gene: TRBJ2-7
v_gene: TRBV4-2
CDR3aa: CASSQVWDTGIEQYF
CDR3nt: TGTGCCAGCAGCCAAGTCTGGGACACAGGCATCGAGCAGTACTTC

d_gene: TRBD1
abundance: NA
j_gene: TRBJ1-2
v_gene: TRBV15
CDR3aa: CATAGRGQGNYGYTF
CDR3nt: TGTGCCACCGCCGGGAGGGGACAGGGGAACTATGGCTACACCTTC

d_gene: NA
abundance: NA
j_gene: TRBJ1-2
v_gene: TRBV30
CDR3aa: CAWGYGGALGGGYTF
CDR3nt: TGTGCCTGGGGGTACGGGGGGGCCCTAGGCGGTGGCTACACCTTC

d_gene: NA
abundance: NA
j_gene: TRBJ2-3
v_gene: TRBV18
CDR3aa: CASSRGSVEDTQYF
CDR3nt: TGTGCCAGCTCCCGGGGGTCTGTTGAAGATACGCAGTATTTT

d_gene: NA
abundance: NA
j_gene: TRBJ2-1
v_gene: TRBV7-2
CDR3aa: CASGHSSYNEQFF
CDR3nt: TGTGCCAGCGGTCATTCCTCCTACAATGAGCAGTTCTTC

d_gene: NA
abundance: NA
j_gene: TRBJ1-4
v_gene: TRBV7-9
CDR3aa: CASSLARAVNEKLFF
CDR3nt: TGTGCCAGCAGCTTAGCGCGGGCAGTGAATGAAAAACTGTTTTTT

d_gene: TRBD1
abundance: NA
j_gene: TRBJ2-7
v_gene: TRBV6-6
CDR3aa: CASSYRQGTSSEQYF
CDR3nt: TGTGCCAGCAGTTACCGACAGGGTACCTCCTCCGAGCAGTACTTC

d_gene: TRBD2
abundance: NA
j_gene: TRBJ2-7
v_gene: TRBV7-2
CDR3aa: CASSLGTSGGRSYEQYF
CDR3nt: TGTGCCAGCAGCCTAGGGACTAGCGGGGGCCGCTCCTACGAGCAGTACTTC

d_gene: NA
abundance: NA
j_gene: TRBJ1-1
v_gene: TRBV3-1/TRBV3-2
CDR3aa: CASSQGVENAEAFF
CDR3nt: TGTGCCAGCAGCCAAGGAGTCGAGAACGCTGAAGCTTTCTTT

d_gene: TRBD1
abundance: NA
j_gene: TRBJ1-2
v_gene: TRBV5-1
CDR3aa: CASSLRGTGAYYGYTF
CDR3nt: TGCGCCAGCAGCTTGCGGGGGACAGGGGCTTACTATGGCTACACCTTC

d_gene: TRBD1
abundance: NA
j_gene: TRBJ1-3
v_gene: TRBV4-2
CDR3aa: CASSQDTPDRAAGNTIYF
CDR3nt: TGTGCCAGCAGCCAAGATACCCCGGACAGGGCGGCTGGAAACACCATATATTTT

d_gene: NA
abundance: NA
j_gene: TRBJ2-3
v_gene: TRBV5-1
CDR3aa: CASSAPVSGKSSTDTQYF
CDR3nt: TGCGCCAGCAGCGCACCAGTCTCGGGGAAATCTAGCACAGATACGCAGTATTTT

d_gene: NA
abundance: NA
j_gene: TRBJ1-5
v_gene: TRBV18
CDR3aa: CASSLGADQPQHF
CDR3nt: TGTGCCAGCTCACTAGGGGCCGATCAGCCCCAGCATTTT

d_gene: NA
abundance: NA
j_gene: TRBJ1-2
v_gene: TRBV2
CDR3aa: CASGVGILDGYTF
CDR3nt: TGTGCCAGCGGGGTTGGCATATTGGATGGCTACACCTTC

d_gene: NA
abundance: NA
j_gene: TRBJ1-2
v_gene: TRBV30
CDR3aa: CAWSLSGARGYTF
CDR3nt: TGTGCCTGGAGTCTATCTGGGGCAAGGGGCTACACCTTC

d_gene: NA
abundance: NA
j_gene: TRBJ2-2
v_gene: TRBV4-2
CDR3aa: CASSQDPGLGGELFF
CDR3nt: TGTGCCAGCAGCCAAGATCCAGGCTTAGGGGGGGAGCTGTTTTTT

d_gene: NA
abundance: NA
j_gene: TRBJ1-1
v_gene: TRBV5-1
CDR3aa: CASSLPGLGTTEAFF
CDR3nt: TGCGCCAGCAGCTTGCCAGGCCTAGGGACCACTGAAGCTTTCTTT

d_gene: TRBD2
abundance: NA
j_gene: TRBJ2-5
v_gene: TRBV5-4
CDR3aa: CASSFRLAGTETQYF
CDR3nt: TGTGCCAGCAGCTTTAGGCTAGCGGGGACAGAGACCCAGTACTTC

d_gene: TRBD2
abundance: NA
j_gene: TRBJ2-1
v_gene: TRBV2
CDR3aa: CASSRTRSYNEQFF
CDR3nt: TGTGCCAGCAGTAGGACTAGATCCTACAATGAGCAGTTCTTC

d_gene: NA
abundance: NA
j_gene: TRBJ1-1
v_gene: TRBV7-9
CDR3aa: CASSLTATEAFF
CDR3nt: TGTGCCAGCAGCTTAACAGCCACTGAAGCTTTCTTT

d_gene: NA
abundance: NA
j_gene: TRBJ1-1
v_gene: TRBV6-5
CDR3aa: CASSPNPGGTEAFF
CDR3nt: TGTGCCAGCAGTCCGAACCCGGGGGGGACTGAAGCTTTCTTT

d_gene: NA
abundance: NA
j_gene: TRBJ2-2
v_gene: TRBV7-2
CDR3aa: CASSPLDTGELFF
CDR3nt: TGTGCCAGCAGCCCCTTGGACACCGGGGAGCTGTTTTTT

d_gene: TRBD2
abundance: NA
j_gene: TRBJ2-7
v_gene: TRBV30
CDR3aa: CACRLAGLGQYF
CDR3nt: TGTGCCTGCCGACTAGCGGGATTGGGACAGTACTTC

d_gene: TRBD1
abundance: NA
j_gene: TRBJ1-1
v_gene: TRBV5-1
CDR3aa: CASSLGTGPEAFF
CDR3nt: TGCGCCAGCAGCTTGGGGACAGGGCCTGAAGCTTTCTTT

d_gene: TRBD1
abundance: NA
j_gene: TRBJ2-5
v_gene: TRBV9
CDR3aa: CASSVGQGKETQYF
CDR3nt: TGTGCCAGCAGCGTTGGACAGGGGAAAGAGACCCAGTACTTC

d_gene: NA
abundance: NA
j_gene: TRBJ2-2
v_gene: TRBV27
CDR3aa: CASSLGRGTGELFF
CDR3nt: TGTGCCAGCAGTTTGGGTCGAGGGACCGGGGAGCTGTTTTTT

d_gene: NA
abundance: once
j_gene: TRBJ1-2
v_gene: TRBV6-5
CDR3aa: CASRVQGDNYGYTF
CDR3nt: TGTGCCAGCAGGGTGCAGGGAGATAACTATGGCTACACCTTC

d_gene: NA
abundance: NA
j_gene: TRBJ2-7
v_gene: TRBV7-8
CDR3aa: CASSPLNGEQYF
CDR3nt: TGTGCCAGCAGCCCCCTCAACGGCGAGCAGTACTTC

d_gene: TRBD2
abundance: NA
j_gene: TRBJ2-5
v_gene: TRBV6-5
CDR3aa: CASAMGGEETQYF
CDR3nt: TGTGCCAGCGCAATGGGGGGGGAAGAGACCCAGTACTTC

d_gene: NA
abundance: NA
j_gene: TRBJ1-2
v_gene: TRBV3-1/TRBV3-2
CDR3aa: CASSLSNYGYTF
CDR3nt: TGTGCCAGCAGCCTAAGTAACTATGGCTACACCTTC